This passage covers 26 T cell receptor beta chains from one sample sequenced in a study of PD-L1 blockade in urothelial cancer (dated by TCRdb to about 2017). Receptor libraries were prepared by the immunoSEQ multiplex PCR assay. Here the immuneACCESS table is served through TCRdb, limited to in-frame sequences with V and J called. Missing clones are a known gap in these copies; in checked studies unresolved V genes cover under half, and the rest lacks a known reason. Across this sample there are 83,000 or so clones, with around 78% seen only once. In total, the top ten clones hold around 8.1% of the sample. The sample's time point label, decoded: peripheral blood 6 weeks after treatment start. The material sequenced was PBMCs, taken around atezolizumab (anti-PD-L1) treatment. The receptors derive from a man between 65 and 80 years old with urothelial cancer.

V and J are TRBV19 and TRBJ1-5; TRBD1 agrees at 8 bases. The V gene's germline CDR1 is LNHDA and CDR2 SQIVND (reference sequence). The CDR3 is 15 residues long. The V gene end was trimmed by 1 base and the J gene end by 5 bases; junction bases not matched to a gene: 4. DNA for the CDR3: TGTGCCAGTAGTATAGTTACAGGGGGACATCAGCCCCAGCATTTT. Its protein is CASSIVTGGHQPQHF.

This clone is a singleton in its sample. The rearrangement links TRBV6-1 to TRBJ2-7, with D possibly matching TRBD1 (5 bases). Trimming took 1 base from V and 4 from J, leaving 17 bases between them. The CDR3 totals 16 residues. In germline, CDR1 is MNHNS, CDR2 SASEGT. The CDR3 spells CASSEGPDLTGYEQYF. The CDR3 nucleotides are TGTGCCAGCAGTGAAGGGCCCGACCTTACAGGATACGAGCAGTACTTC.

This chain joins TRBV2 and TRBJ1-2, with 7 bases fitting TRBD1. This CDR3 has 13 residues. The trim removed 5 bases at V and 6 bases at J, leaving 6 bases unmatched. Germline assignment: CDR1 SNHLY and CDR2 FYNNEI. The CDR3 coding sequence is TGTGCCAGCAGTTTTTCTACAGGGGATGGCTACACCTTC. This encodes CASSFSTGDGYTF.

This clone has just one count. The rearrangement uses TRBV7-3 and TRBJ1-6, with 7 bases lining up with TRBD1. CDR1 and CDR2 (germline): SGHTA, FQGTGA. CDR3 length: 15 amino acids. The J segment lost 6 bases and the V segment lost 6 bases, leaving 8 bases of the junction unmatched. CDR3 bases: TGTGCCAGCAGTCGGGGGACAGCGGGTAATTCACCCCTCCACTTT. It is translated as CASSRGTAGNSPLHF.

The V gene is TRBV21-1, the J gene TRBJ2-4; whether TRBD2, the table's D call, matches the DNA was not checked. TRBV21-1 is designated a pseudogene. CDR3 length equals 19 residues. CDR3 sequence: CASSKKETSGGAAKNIQYF. The CDR3 DNA is TGTGCCAGCAGCAAAAAAGAGACTAGCGGGGGGGCGGCCAAAAACATTCAGTACTTC.

The chain joins TRBV6-5 to TRBJ2-3; 9 bases line up with TRBD1. The CDR3 spans 13 residues. Losses at the gene ends were 5 bases for V and 8 bases for J; bases not matched to a gene: 5. From germline, CDR1 is MNHEY and CDR2 SVGAGI. The DNA of the CDR3 is TGTGCCAGCAGTCAACAGGGGGCTGGTACGCAGTATTTT. It encodes CASSQQGAGTQYF.

V and J are TRBV4-3 and TRBJ1-2; 10 bases map to TRBD1. The J segment lost 6 bases and the V segment lost 3 bases, leaving 7 bases of the junction unmatched. The CDR3 totals 15 residues. From germline, CDR1 is LGHNA and CDR2 YSLEER. The DNA of the CDR3 is TGCGCCAGCAGCCAGGAATTGGACAGGGGGGATGGCTACACCTTC. Translated: CASSQELDRGDGYTF.

The gene calls are TRBV7-2 and TRBJ1-5; tentatively, D is TRBD1 (6 bases). The CDR3 extends over 13 amino acids. The V end lost 4 bases, the J end lost 4 bases, and 8 bases lay between the germline ends. Germline CDR1 is SGHTA and CDR2 is FQGNSA. CDR3 in DNA: TGTGCCAGCAGCTCGGACAGTAATCAGCCCCAGCATTTT. This translates into CASSSDSNQPQHF.

This chain uses TRBV11-2 with TRBJ1-3; the D is unclear. Germline V gene sequence: CDR1 SGHAT, CDR2 FQNNGV. The CDR3 consists of 15 residues. V was shortened by 5 bases and J by 1 base, with 12 bases between the two germline ends. The chain's CDR3 is CASSPRFTSGNTIYF. DNA of the CDR3: TGTGCCAGCAGCCCCCGGTTTACGTCTGGAAACACCATATATTTT.

The chain joins TRBV21-1 to TRBJ2-7; TRBD1 reflects the table's D call only, with no check against the DNA. TRBV21-1 corresponds to a pseudogene. This CDR3 is built from 17 residues. CDR3 region: CASSKGDRGRVTYEQYF. CDR3 DNA sequence: TGTGCCAGCAGCAAGGGGGACAGGGGGCGAGTGACCTACGAGCAGTACTTC.

The chain has TRBV7-9 and TRBJ2-1, with 9 bases matching TRBD1. V shed 3 bases, J shed 6 bases, and the junction held 6 bases outside the gene matches. Germline V gives CDR1 SEHNR, CDR2 FQNEAQ (reference sequence). The CDR3 has 15 amino acids. The CDR3 bases are TGTGCCAGCAGCTTCCGGGACAGGGATGGCAATGAGCAGTTCTTC. Translation gives CASSFRDRDGNEQFF.

This rearrangement joins TRBV5-6 to TRBJ2-5; TRBD1 might be the D (6 bases). CDR1 is SGHDT and CDR2 is YYEEEE in the germline V gene. Trimming removed 4 bases at V and 2 bases at J, with 15 bases between. This CDR3 is 15 amino acids long. The CDR3 is CASSAVRGTQETQYF. CDR3 coding DNA: TGTGCCAGCAGCGCCGTAAGGGGGACACAAGAGACCCAGTACTTC.

This clone was seen once. J is TRBJ1-2 and V is TRBV19; no definite D call. Trimming shortened V by 1 base and J by 4 bases, and 10 bases separated the two germline ends. Germline lookup yields CDR1 LNHDA and CDR2 SQIVND (reference sequence). The CDR3 is made up of 14 amino acids. CDR3 DNA: TGTGCCAGTAGTATAGTAACAGACCTCTATGGCTACACCTTC. Its protein product is CASSIVTDLYGYTF. Full variable domain (rest looked up from reference TRBV19 and TRBJ1-2): DGGITQSPKYLFRKEGQNVTLSCEQNLNHDAMYWYRQDPGQGLRLIYYSQIVNDFQKGDIAEGYSVSREKKESFPLTVTSAQKNPTAFYLCASSIVTDLYGYTFGSGTRLTVV.

The V and J genes are TRBV30 and TRBJ1-1, with a possible D match to TRBD1 (5 bases). The CDR3 has 14 residues. CDR1 and CDR2 (germline): GTSNPN, SVGIG (reference sequence). V was clipped by 5 bases and J by 5 bases, with 18 bases between them. The CDR3 reads CAWSPRVSGTEAFF. CDR3 in DNA: TGTGCCTGGTCCCCCAGGGTGTCGGGTACTGAAGCTTTCTTT.

Here the CDR3 reads CASSAGVSYNEQFF. CDR3 in DNA: TGTGCCAGCAGTGCGGGAGTGTCCTACAATGAGCAGTTCTTC. V usage is TRBV2 and J usage is TRBJ2-1; D may be TRBD2 (6 bases). CDR3 length: 14 amino acids. The germline CDR1 and CDR2 sequences are SNHLY and FYNNEI. V shed 4 bases and J shed 1 base, with 8 bases lying between them.

The gene calls are TRBV5-1 and TRBJ1-1; 10 nucleotides match TRBD1. The CDR3 loop spans 17 amino acids. Unmatched junction bases numbered 14, after V lost 4 bases and J lost 5 bases. Germline V gives CDR1 SGHRS, CDR2 YFSETQ. DNA of the CDR3: TGCGCCAGCAGCAATGGACCGGGACAGGGGATAGGAACTGAAGCTTTCTTT. Protein product: CASSNGPGQGIGTEAFF. Using reference TRBV5-1 and TRBJ1-1 for the parts outside the CDR3, the full variable domain is KAGVTQTPRYLIKTRGQQVTLSCSPISGHRSVSWYQQTPGQGLQFLFEYFSETQRNKGNFPGRFSGRQFSNSRSEMNVSTLELGDSALYLCASSNGPGQGIGTEAFFGQGTRLTVV.

As DNA, the CDR3 is TGCAGTGCTGGTTCCGCGGATACGCAGTATTTT. Translating gives CSAGSADTQYF. The genes are TRBV20-1 and TRBJ2-3; D gene ambiguous. Germline CDR1 and CDR2: DFQATT and SNEGSKA (reference sequence). The CDR3 contains 11 residues. Trimming left V 5 bases short and J 6 bases short, with 9 bases between.

Written as DNA, the CDR3 is TGTGCCAGCAGCTCCAGGACTGAAGCTTTCTTT. This codes for CASSSRTEAFF. The J gene is TRBJ1-1, the V gene TRBV5-6, with D uncertain. The CDR3 is 11 amino acids. Germline V gene data show CDR1 as SGHDT and CDR2 as YYEEEE. V was shortened by 3 bases and J by 5 bases, with 5 bases between the two germline ends.

The chain uses TRBV9 and TRBJ2-3; D perhaps matches TRBD1 (5 bases). V was trimmed by 0 bases and J by 0 bases, leaving 8 bases between them. This CDR3 comprises 15 residues. The germline CDR1 and CDR2 sequences are SGDLS and YYNGEE. The CDR3 bases are TGTGCCAGCAGCGTAGGACAGTCTAGCACAGATACGCAGTATTTT. Its translation is CASSVGQSSTDTQYF.

The chain employs TRBV5-1 and TRBJ1-2; 8 positions match TRBD1. The CDR3 is made up of 14 amino acids. The V and J ends lost 1 base and 6 bases, in that order; junction bases with no gene match: 5. Germline assignment: CDR1 SGHRS and CDR2 YFSETQ. The CDR3 region has the DNA TGCGCCAGCAGCTTGTCCAGGGGGCGAGATGGCTACACCTTC. Encoded protein: CASSLSRGRDGYTF.

The chain couples TRBV19 to TRBJ1-2; D is perhaps TRBD1 (6 bases). V was shortened by 4 bases and J by 14 bases, with 20 bases between the two germline ends. The CDR3 has 13 residues. The V gene's germline CDR1 is LNHDA and CDR2 SQIVND (reference sequence). The DNA of the CDR3 is TGTGCCAGTAGTACGCGACAGGCGTTTGATGGAACCTTC. Its protein is CASSTRQAFDGTF.

The V gene is TRBV7-2, the J gene TRBJ2-1, with a weak D call TRBD2 (6 bases). This CDR3 is built from 14 residues. The V gene lost 8 bases and the J gene lost 8 bases, with 19 bases spanning the gap. CDR1 is SGHTA and CDR2 is FQGNSA in the germline V gene. The DNA of the CDR3 is TGTGCCAGCCGGAGGGGCGGGGAAGGCGATGAGCAGTTCTTC. Its protein product is CASRRGGEGDEQFF.

The rearrangement uses TRBV27 and TRBJ2-7; TRBD2 is a possible D gene (5 bases). The CDR3 is made up of 17 amino acids. Trimming took off 0 bases at V and 9 bases at J, with 24 bases between the two ends. CDR1 and CDR2 (germline): MNHEY, SMNVEV (reference sequence). CDR3 region: CASSLSGGRTTQARQYF. The CDR3 DNA reads as TGTGCCAGCAGTTTATCTGGAGGCAGAACTACCCAGGCGAGGCAGTACTTC.

On this clone: At one end, the junction sequence differs from germline, possibly due to a read error. The chain uses TRBV7-9 and TRBJ1-2; no definite D call. The CDR3 covers 13 residues. CDR1 is SEHNR and CDR2 is FQNEAQ in the germline V gene (reference sequence). CDR3: CASSLPTEGGNIF. CDR3 nucleotide sequence: TGTGCCAGCAGCTTACCCACGGAGGGAGGTAACATATTC.

The chain joins TRBV19 to TRBJ1-2; 7 nucleotides match TRBD1. Germline V gives CDR1 LNHDA, CDR2 SQIVND (reference sequence). V shed 5 bases, J shed 4 bases, and the junction held 7 bases outside the gene matches. There are 14 residues in the CDR3. CDR3 sequence reads: CASSPRQGFYGYTF. DNA for the CDR3: TGTGCCAGTAGTCCCCGACAGGGCTTCTATGGCTACACCTTC.

The rearrangement links TRBV10-3 to TRBJ1-1; a weak D match, TRBD1 (5 bases). Trimming removed 5 bases from V and 5 bases from J, with 12 bases in between. The CDR3 runs to 13 residues. The germline CDR1 and CDR2 sequences are ENHRY and SYGVKD. The CDR3 sequence is CAISTGEGTEAFF. The CDR3 DNA reads as TGTGCCATCAGTACAGGTGAAGGAACTGAAGCTTTCTTT.